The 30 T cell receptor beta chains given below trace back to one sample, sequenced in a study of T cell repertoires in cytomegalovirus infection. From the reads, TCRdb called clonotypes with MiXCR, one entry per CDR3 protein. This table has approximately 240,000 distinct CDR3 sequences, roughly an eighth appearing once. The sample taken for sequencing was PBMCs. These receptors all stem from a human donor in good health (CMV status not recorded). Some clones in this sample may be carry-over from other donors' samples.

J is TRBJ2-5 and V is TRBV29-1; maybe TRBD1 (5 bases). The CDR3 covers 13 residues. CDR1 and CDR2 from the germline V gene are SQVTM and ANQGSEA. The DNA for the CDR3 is TGCGGGCCCGCGCAGGGTGACCGAGAGACCCAGTACTTC. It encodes CGPAQGDRETQYF.

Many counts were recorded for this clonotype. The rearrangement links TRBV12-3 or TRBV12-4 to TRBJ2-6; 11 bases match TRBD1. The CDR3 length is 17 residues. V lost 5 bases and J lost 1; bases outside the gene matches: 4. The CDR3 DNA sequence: TGTGCCAGCAGTGTAGGACAGGGGGCGTCTGGGGCCAACGTCCTGACTTTC. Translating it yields CASSVGQGASGANVLTF.

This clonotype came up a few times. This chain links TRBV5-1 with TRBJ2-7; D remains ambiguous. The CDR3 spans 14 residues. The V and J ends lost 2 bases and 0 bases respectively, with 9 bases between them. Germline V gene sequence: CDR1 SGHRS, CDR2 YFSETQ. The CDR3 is CASSFLPSSYEQYF. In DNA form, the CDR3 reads TGCGCCAGCAGCTTTCTGCCGAGCTCCTACGAGCAGTACTTC.

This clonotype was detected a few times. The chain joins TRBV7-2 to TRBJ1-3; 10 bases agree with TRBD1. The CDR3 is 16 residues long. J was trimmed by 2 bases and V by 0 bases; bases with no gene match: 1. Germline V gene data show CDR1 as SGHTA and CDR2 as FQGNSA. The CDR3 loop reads CASSLAGTGAGNTIYF. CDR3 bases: TGTGCCAGCAGCTTAGCTGGGACAGGGGCTGGAAACACCATATATTTT.

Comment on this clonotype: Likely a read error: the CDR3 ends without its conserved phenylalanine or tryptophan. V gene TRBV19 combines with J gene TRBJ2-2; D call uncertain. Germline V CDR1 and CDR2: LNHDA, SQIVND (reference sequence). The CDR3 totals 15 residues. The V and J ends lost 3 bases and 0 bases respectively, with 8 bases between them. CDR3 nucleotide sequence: TGTGCCAGTAGTATCTCTGGGACGAACACCGGGGAGCTGTTTATT. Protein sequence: CASSISGTNTGELFI.

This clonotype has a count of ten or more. The CDR3 nucleotides read TGTGCCAGCAGCGTAGGGGTAGCGGGGGGGCCCGGAGATACGCAGTATTTT. Translating gives CASSVGVAGGPGDTQYF. J is TRBJ2-3 and V is TRBV9; 11 nucleotides line up with TRBD2. CDR1 SGDLS and CDR2 YYNGEE come from the germline V gene. The length of the CDR3 is 17 residues. Germline trimming cut 0 bases from V and 5 bases from J; bases unmatched to any gene: 8. Full variable domain (rest looked up from reference TRBV9 and TRBJ2-3): DSGVTQTPKHLITATGQRVTLRCSPRSGDLSVYWYQQSLDQGLQFLIQYYNGEERAKGNILERFSAQQFPDLHSELNLSSLELGDSALYFCASSVGVAGGPGDTQYFGPGTRLTVL.

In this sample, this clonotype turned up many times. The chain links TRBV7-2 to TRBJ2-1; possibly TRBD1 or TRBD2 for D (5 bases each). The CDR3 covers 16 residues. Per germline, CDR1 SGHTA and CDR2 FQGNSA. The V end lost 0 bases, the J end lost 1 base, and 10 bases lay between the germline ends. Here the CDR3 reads CASSLAGTRSYNEQFF. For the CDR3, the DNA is TGTGCCAGCAGCTTAGCAGGGACCCGTTCCTACAATGAGCAGTTCTTC.

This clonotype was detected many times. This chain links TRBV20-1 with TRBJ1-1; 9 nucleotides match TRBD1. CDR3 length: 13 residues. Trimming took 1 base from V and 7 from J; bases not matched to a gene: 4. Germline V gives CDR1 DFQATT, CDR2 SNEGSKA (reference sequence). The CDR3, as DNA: TGCAGTGCTAGAGGACAGGGGGGTGGTGAAGCTTTCTTT. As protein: CSARGQGGGEAFF.

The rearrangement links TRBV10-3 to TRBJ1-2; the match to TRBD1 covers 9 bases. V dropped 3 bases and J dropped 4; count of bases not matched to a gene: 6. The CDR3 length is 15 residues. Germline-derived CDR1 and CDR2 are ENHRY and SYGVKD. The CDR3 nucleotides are TGTGCCATCAGTGACTCCGGGACAGGGAGCTATGGCTACACCTTC. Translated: CAISDSGTGSYGYTF.

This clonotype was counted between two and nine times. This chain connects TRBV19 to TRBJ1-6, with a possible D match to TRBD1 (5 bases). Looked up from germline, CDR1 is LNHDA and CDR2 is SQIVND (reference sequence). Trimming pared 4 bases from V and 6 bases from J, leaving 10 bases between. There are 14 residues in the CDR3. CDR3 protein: CASSNQGFNSPLHF. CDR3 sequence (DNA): TGTGCCAGTAGTAACCAGGGCTTTAATTCACCCCTCCACTTT.

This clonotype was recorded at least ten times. CDR3 nucleotide sequence: TGTGCCAGCAGCTTAGCGGCCGGGACTAGCGGGGGGGCAGCCGATACGCAGTATTTT. This translates into CASSLAAGTSGGAADTQYF. The chain carries TRBV7-2 and TRBJ2-3, with 16 bases that match TRBD2. There are 19 residues in the CDR3. V shed 0 bases, J shed 6 bases, and the junction held 9 bases outside the gene matches. Germline CDR1 reads SGHTA; CDR2 reads FQGNSA. The full variable domain, its missing parts supplied by reference TRBV7-2 and TRBJ2-3, is GAGVSQSPSNKVTEKGKDVELRCDPISGHTALYWYRQSLGQGLEFLIYFQGNSAPDKSGLPSDRFSAERTGGSVSTLTIQRTQQEDSAVYLCASSLAAGTSGGAADTQYFGPGTRLTVL.

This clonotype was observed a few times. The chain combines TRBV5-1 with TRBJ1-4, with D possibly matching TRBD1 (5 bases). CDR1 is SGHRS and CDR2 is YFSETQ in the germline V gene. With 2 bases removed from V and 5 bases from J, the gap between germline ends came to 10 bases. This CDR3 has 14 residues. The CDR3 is CASSFPGQNEKLFF. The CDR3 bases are TGCGCCAGCAGCTTCCCGGGGCAGAATGAAAAACTGTTTTTT.

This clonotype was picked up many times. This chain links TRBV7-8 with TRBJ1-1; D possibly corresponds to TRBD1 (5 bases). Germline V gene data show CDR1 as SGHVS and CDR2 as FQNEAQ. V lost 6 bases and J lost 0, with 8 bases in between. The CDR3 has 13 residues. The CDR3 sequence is CASRGRLNTEAFF. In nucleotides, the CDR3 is TGTGCCAGCAGGGGACGGTTGAACACTGAAGCTTTCTTT. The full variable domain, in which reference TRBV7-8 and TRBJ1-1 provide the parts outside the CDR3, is GAGVSQSPRYKVAKRGQDVALRCDPISGHVSLFWYQQALGQGPEFLTYFQNEAQLDKSGLPSDRFFAERPEGSVSTLKIQRTQQEDSAVYLCASRGRLNTEAFFGQGTRLTVV.

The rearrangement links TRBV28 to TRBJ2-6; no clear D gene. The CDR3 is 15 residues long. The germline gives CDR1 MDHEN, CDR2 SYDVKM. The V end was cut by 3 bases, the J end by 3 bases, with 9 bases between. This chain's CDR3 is CASSLNGFGANVLTF. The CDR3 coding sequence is TGTGCCAGCAGTTTGAATGGGTTTGGGGCCAACGTCCTGACTTTC.

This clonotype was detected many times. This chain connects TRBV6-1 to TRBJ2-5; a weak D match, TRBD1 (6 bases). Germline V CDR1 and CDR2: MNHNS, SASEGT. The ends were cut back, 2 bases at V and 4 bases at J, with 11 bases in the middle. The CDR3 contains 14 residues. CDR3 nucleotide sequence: TGTGCCAGCAGTGAAAGGTGGGGGCCAGAGACCCAGTACTTC. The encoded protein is CASSERWGPETQYF.

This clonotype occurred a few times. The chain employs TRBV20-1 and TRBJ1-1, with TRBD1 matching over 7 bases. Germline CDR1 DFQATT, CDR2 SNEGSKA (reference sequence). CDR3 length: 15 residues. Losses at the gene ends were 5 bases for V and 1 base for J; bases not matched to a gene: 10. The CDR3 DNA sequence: TGCAGTGCTCCGACCCCCGGGACAGCGAACACTGAAGCTTTCTTT. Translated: CSAPTPGTANTEAFF.

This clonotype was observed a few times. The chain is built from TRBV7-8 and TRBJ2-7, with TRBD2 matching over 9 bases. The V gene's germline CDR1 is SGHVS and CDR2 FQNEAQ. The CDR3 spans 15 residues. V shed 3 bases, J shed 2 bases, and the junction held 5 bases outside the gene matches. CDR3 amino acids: CASSFSSGAPYEQYF. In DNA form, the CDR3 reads TGTGCCAGCAGCTTCTCTAGCGGGGCCCCCTACGAGCAGTACTTC.

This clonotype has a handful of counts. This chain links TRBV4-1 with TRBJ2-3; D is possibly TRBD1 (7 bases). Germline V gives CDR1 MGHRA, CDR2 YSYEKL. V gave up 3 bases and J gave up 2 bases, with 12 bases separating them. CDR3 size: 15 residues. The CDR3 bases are TGCGCCAGCAGCCAGCGGGACAGCACCACAGATACGCAGTATTTT. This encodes CASSQRDSTTDTQYF.

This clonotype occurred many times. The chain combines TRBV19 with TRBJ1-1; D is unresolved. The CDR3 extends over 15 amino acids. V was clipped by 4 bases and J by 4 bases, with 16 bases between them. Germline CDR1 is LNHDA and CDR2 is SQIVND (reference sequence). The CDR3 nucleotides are TGTGCCAGTAGTACCCGCAAGGAGGGCGGCACTGAAGCTTTCTTT. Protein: CASSTRKEGGTEAFF.

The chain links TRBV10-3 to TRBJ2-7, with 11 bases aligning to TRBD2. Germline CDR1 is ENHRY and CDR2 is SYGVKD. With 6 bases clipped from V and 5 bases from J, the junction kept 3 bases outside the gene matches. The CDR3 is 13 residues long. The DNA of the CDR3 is TGTGCCATCAGCGGACTAGCGGGTCACGAGCAGTACTTC. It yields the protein CAISGLAGHEQYF.

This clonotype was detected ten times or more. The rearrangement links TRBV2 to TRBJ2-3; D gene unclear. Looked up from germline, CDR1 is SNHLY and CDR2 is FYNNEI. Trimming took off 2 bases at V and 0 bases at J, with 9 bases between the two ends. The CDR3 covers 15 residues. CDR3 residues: CASSEWSSSTDTQYF. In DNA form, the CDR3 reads TGTGCCAGCAGTGAATGGTCCTCTAGCACAGATACGCAGTATTTT.

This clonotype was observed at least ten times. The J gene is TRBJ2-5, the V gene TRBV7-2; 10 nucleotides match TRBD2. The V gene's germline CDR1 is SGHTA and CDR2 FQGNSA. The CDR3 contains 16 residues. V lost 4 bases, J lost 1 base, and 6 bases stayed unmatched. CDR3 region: CASSSQRTSGQETQYF. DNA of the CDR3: TGTGCCAGCAGCTCCCAGCGGACTAGCGGCCAAGAGACCCAGTACTTC. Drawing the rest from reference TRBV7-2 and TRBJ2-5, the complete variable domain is GAGVSQSPSNKVTEKGKDVELRCDPISGHTALYWYRQSLGQGLEFLIYFQGNSAPDKSGLPSDRFSAERTGGSVSTLTIQRTQQEDSAVYLCASSSQRTSGQETQYFGPGTRLLVL.

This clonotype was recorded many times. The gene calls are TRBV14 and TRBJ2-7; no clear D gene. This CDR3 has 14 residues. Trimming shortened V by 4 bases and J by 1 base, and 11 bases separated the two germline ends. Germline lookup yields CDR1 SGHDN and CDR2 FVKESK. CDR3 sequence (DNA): TGTGCCAGCAGCCCCATAAAAAAATCCTACGAGCAGTACTTC. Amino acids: CASSPIKKSYEQYF.

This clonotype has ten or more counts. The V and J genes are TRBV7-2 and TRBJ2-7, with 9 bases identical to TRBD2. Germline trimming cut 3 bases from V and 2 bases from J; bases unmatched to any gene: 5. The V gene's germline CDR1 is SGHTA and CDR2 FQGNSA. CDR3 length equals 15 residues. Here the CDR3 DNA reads TGTGCCAGCAGCTTCTCGACTAGCGGAACCTACGAGCAGTACTTC. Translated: CASSFSTSGTYEQYF. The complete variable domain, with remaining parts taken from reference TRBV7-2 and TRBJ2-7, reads GAGVSQSPSNKVTEKGKDVELRCDPISGHTALYWYRQSLGQGLEFLIYFQGNSAPDKSGLPSDRFSAERTGGSVSTLTIQRTQQEDSAVYLCASSFSTSGTYEQYFGPGTRLTVT.

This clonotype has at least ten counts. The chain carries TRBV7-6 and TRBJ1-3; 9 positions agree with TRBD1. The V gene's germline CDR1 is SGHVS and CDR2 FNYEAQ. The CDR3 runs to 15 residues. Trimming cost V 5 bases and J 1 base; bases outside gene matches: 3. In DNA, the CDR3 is TGTGCCAGCAGCCGGGACAGGGCATCTGGAAACACCATATATTTT. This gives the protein CASSRDRASGNTIYF.

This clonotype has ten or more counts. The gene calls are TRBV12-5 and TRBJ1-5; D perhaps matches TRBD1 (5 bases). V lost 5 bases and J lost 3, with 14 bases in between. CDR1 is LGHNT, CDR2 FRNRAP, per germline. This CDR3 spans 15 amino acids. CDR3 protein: CASGPPVGDNQPQHF. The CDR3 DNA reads TGTGCTAGTGGTCCCCCCGTAGGGGACAATCAGCCCCAGCATTTT.

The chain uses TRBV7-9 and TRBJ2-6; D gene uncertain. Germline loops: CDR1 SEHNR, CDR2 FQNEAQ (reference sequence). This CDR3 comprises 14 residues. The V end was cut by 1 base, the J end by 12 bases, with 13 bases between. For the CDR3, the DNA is TGTGCCAGCAGCTTAGGCCCACCAGTCGGCGTCCTGACTTTC. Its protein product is CASSLGPPVGVLTF.

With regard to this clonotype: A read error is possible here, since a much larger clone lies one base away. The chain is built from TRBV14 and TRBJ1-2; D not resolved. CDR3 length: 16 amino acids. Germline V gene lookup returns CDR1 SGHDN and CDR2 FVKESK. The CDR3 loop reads CASSQGAGGWRYGYNF. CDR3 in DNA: TGTGCCAGCAGCCAAGGTGCGGGCGGTTGGCGCTATGGCTACAACTTC.

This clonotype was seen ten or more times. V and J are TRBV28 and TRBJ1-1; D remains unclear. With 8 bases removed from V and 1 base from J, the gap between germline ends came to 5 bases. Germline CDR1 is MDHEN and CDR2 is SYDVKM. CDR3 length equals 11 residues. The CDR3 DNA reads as TGTGCCAGCGGGAAGAACACTGAAGCTTTCTTT. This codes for CASGKNTEAFF.

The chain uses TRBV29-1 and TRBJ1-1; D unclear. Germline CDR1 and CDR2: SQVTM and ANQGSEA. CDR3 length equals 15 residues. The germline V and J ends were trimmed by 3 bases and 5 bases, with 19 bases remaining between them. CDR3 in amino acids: CSVELLGGRGTEAFF. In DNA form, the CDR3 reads TGCAGCGTTGAGCTTCTCGGAGGGAGAGGAACTGAAGCTTTCTTT.